This T cell receptor beta chain was sequenced during a study of a mutant IDH1 vaccine in newly diagnosed glioma. The V gene lost 5 bases and the J gene lost 5 bases, with 10 bases spanning the gap. The V gene's germline CDR1 is SGHTA and CDR2 FQGNSA. The CDR3 is 13 residues long. Profiling relied on immunoSEQ multiplex PCR, and the TCRdb table lists in-frame clones only, not all of them. The table lists 30,000 to 40,000 clones, more than 75% of them singletons, with 12% in the top ten. This sample's time point: week 47, end of study. Vaccination used 300 ug of mutant IDH1 20-mer peptide per dose, with topical imiquimod. On this clone itself: What it binds is unknown.

The TCR comes from a woman aged 30 to 39 with glioma. V gene TRBV7-2 combines with J gene TRBJ2-1; unclear D gene. Sequencing used PBMCs, obtained from a glioma patient whose treatment included an IDH1 peptide vaccine. For the CDR3, the DNA is TGTGCCAGCAGCCCTCCCCTACACAATGAGCAGTTCTTC. Translated: CASSPPLHNEQFF.